The entry below gives a single TCR beta chain sequence along with its context. Its antigen is unknown. This specimen belongs to a study of STAT5B mutations in CD4+ large granular lymphocyte leukemia. Study-wide context: Among healthy controls, a particular HLA allele went with more CDR3 'QG' motifs. Study-level results: No patients shared main leukemic clonotypes, though roughly 25% appeared at low frequency elsewhere. Patient CD4-sorted repertoires stayed more clonal than healthy ones after leukemic-clone removal.

Data came from immunoSEQ multiplex PCR; TCRdb stores just in-frame clones and leaves some out. This sample has about 34,000 clones, with around 80% found just once. Source material: CD4+ T cells from blood buffy coats. The origin of this receptor is a human donor in good health.

The DNA for the CDR3 is TGTGCCAGCAGCTTAGCGGGGCAATTCTCCTACGAGCAGTACTTC. As protein: CASSLAGQFSYEQYF. The chain is built from TRBV7-9 and TRBJ2-7; D is possibly TRBD1 (5 bases). The CDR3 loop spans 15 amino acids. Germline-derived CDR1 and CDR2 are SEHNR and FQNEAQ (reference sequence). Trimming took 0 bases from V and 0 from J, leaving 9 bases between them. The whole variable domain, filled in from reference TRBV7-9 and TRBJ2-7, reads DTGVSQNPRHKITKRGQNVTFRCDPISEHNRLYWYRQTLGQGPEFLTYFQNEAQLEKSRLLSDRFSAERPKGSFSTLEIQRTEQGDSAMYLCASSLAGQFSYEQYFGPGTRLTVT.